This T cell receptor beta chain was recorded in a study of blood T cells in healthy people across ages. The study's findings and limits: The study could not conclusively compare naive and antigen-experienced cells, given its unsorted PBMCs.

A minimum of 7 million PBMCs was isolated per sample. About this clonotype: What it recognizes is unknown.

CDR3 length equals 16 residues. Germline CDR1 is MGHRA and CDR2 is YSYEKL. V lost 4 bases, J lost 0 bases, and 6 bases stayed unmatched. A second PCR, run for roughly 7 to 12 cycles, used a sample-barcoded 5' primer plus a J-beta primer mix. From the 5' RACE reads, TCRdb called clonotypes with MiXCR, one entry per CDR3 protein. The sample has about 1.7 million distinct CDR3 sequences, 28% seen once. The receptor comes from a woman in her twenties or thirties in good health. The rearrangement joins TRBV4-1 to TRBJ1-5; 7 bases are a match to TRBD1. The sequencing sample was made of blood. The CDR3 protein is CASSPGTDHSNQPQHF. In nucleotides, the CDR3 is TGCGCCAGCAGCCCCGGGACAGACCATAGCAATCAGCCCCAGCATTTT.